This record covers a single TCR beta chain. These data are taken from a study of follicular helper T cells after annual influenza vaccination. At the level of the study: For some subjects, blood spans the 2013-2014, 2014-2015 and 2015-2016 annual vaccinations.

Stated time point: 2014-2015 season, pre-vaccination. Between about 40 and 110 mL of blood was drawn per time point. Trimming took off 4 bases at V and 15 bases at J, with 15 bases between the two ends. The CDR3 is made up of 12 amino acids. The germline CDR1 and CDR2 sequences are MDHEN and SYDVKM. The protocol was immunoSEQ multiplex PCR, while the TCRdb copy is restricted to in-frame clones and leaves out a portion. This table holds roughly 13,000 clones, about 83% found once. The chain couples TRBV28 to TRBJ1-4; D not resolved. The sequencing used CXCR5- memory CD4+ T cells sorted from blood, collected on the day of influenza vaccination. The receptor comes from an adult who received the influenza vaccine. The CDR3, as DNA: TGTGCCAGCAGTTCCCCGACTGGGAAGTTGTTTTTT. This translates into CASSSPTGKLFF. Supplemented by reference TRBV28 and TRBJ1-4, the full variable domain reads DVKVTQSSRYLVKRTGEKVFLECVQDMDHENMFWYRQDPGLGLRLIYFSYDVKMKEKGDIPEGYSVSREKKERFSLILESASTNQTSMYLCASSSPTGKLFFGSGTQLSVL.